This TCR beta chain was recorded in a study of blood T cell repertoires in COVID-19. On the study more broadly: The origin of the acute and convalescent COVID-19 samples was the United States, Italy and Spain. In each case, the material was cDNA or gDNA derived from T cells, B-cell-depleted T cells, or PBMCs.

V lost 6 bases and J lost 6; bases outside the gene matches: 9. This CDR3 is 14 amino acids long. Germline values: CDR1 MNHEY, CDR2 SVGAGI. This clone was found a few times. This table comes from immunoSEQ multiplex PCR, and its TCRdb copy is limited to in-frame clones, with some not included. Of 91,000 or so clones in the sample, roughly four fifths were seen once. V usage is TRBV6-5 and J usage is TRBJ1-2; TRBD1 matches 8 bases. This clonotype was obtained from a man in his fifties with active or convalescent COVID-19. The sample was peripheral blood. CDR3: CASSYGQGRDGYTF. The CDR3 nucleotides are TGTGCCAGCAGCTACGGACAGGGCCGTGATGGCTACACCTTC.